This paragraph covers one T cell receptor (beta chain) sequence. Its antigen remains unidentified. Libraries were UMI-labeled 5' RACE TRB cDNA. TCRdb reprocessed the 5' RACE reads and keeps a single row for each CDR3 protein, giving no DNA. Its table lists about 62,000 distinct CDR3 sequences. The data belong to a study of CXCR3-negative and CXCR3-positive naive CD8 T cells. The study, taken as a whole, reports: The level of CXCR3 expression partially decreased after cryopreservation; the majority of assays used fresh PBMCs. Relative to CXCR3-negative naive cells, CXCR3-positive naive cells had more hydrophobic TRB CDR3s. From TRB CDR3 properties, TCR strength was inferred; surface CD5 did not differ between naive subsets.

Naive CD8+ T cells displayed a CD45RO-CCR7+CD27+CD95- phenotype. The CDR3 is 13 amino acids. The germline CDR1 and CDR2 sequences are DFQATT and SNEGSKA (reference sequence). V usage is TRBV20-1 and J usage is TRBJ1-2. The receptor was derived from a human donor in good health. Some clones in this sample may be carry-over from other donors' samples. The sample taken for sequencing was naive CXCR3- CD8+ T cells from blood. Specified subset: CD45RO-CCR7+CD27+CD95- naive CD8+ T cells lacking CXCR3 (TNR3-). This CDR3 reads CSATGTAFYGYTF.